The 9 T cell receptor beta chains listed next were all sequenced from one sample in a study of T cell responses to AZD1222 COVID-19 vaccine. Clones were read by immunoSEQ multiplex PCR, and TCRdb kept only the in-frame ones, dropping some. Counted here are about 120,000 clones, around 92% occurring once; the ten biggest clones make up more than 13%. This specimen consisted of peripheral blood, obtained on day 0 of AZD1222 vaccination. These receptors all stem from an adult in good health.

This clone was detected once. The V and J genes are TRBV13 and TRBJ1-2; the match to TRBD1 covers 9 bases. This CDR3 is 16 amino acids long. Germline CDR1 and CDR2: PRHDT and FYEKMQ (reference sequence). With V trimmed by 4 bases and J by 7 bases, 13 bases remained unmatched. The CDR3: CASSSASDRGWSGYTF. In DNA form, the CDR3 reads TGTGCCAGCAGCTCCGCCTCGGACAGGGGATGGAGTGGCTACACCTTC. Drawing the rest from reference TRBV13 and TRBJ1-2, the complete variable domain is AAGVIQSPRHLIKEKRETATLKCYPIPRHDTVYWYQQGPGQDPQFLISFYEKMQSDKGSIPDRFSAQQFSDYHSELNMSSLELGDSALYFCASSSASDRGWSGYTFGSGTRLTVV.

The chain carries TRBV28 and TRBJ1-4; weak D call: TRBD1 (6 bases). V was trimmed by 3 bases and J by 6 bases, leaving 20 bases between them. The CDR3 is 17 residues long. Germline V lookup: CDR1 MDHEN, CDR2 SYDVKM. The CDR3 nucleotides read TGTGCCAGCAGTTTTATGGGAAGGACAGAACAGGATGAAAAACTGTTTTTT. Protein: CASSFMGRTEQDEKLFF.

The genes are TRBV10-2 and TRBJ1-6, with D possibly being TRBD1 (6 bases). The CDR3 runs 14 residues. Germline V gene lookup returns CDR1 WSHSY and CDR2 SAAADI. V was trimmed by 5 bases and J by 9 bases, leaving 14 bases between them. CDR3 bases: TGCGCCAGCAGTACAGGGATCGCGCGTTCACCCCTCCACTTT. Amino acid sequence: CASSTGIARSPLHF.

The V call is TRBV10-3, the J call TRBJ1-1; the match to TRBD1 covers 8 bases. This CDR3 has 14 amino acids. V shed 7 bases, J shed 4 bases, and the junction held 8 bases outside the gene matches. The germline V gene encodes CDR1 ENHRY and CDR2 SYGVKD. The CDR3 DNA sequence: TGTGCCATCAAAACAGGGGGAGAGGCCACTGAAGCTTTCTTT. Encoded protein: CAIKTGGEATEAFF.

The chain is built from TRBV6-1 and TRBJ2-6; 8 positions match TRBD1. V shed 3 bases and J 0 bases; nucleotides not matched to a gene: 4. This CDR3 comprises 17 residues. Per germline, CDR1 MNHNS and CDR2 SASEGT. The CDR3 region is CASSDRDRYSGANVLTF. CDR3 nucleotides: TGTGCCAGCAGTGACCGGGACAGGTACTCTGGGGCCAACGTCCTGACTTTC.

This chain connects TRBV27 to TRBJ1-1, with unresolved D. CDR3 size: 14 residues. Between the trimmed V and J ends, which lost 2 bases and 0 bases, there was a span of 7 bases. Germline assignment: CDR1 MNHEY and CDR2 SMNVEV (reference sequence). CDR3 coding DNA: TGTGCCAGCAGTTTAGGCAGAGTGAACACTGAAGCTTTCTTT. It codes for CASSLGRVNTEAFF.

This clone came up once. V gene TRBV3-1 (or the pseudogene TRBV3-2) combines with J gene TRBJ1-2, with 8 positions matching TRBD1. This CDR3 is 18 amino acids long. CDR1 and CDR2 (germline): LGHDT, YNNKEL (reference sequence). The trim removed 7 bases at V and 3 bases at J, leaving 19 bases unmatched. This CDR3 is CASTLKSLYKQGDYGYTF. The CDR3 DNA follows: TGTGCCAGCACCCTAAAGTCACTCTATAAACAGGGGGACTATGGCTACACCTTC.

The gene calls are TRBV11-2 and TRBJ1-1, with D maybe TRBD1 (6 bases). V was clipped by 10 bases and J by 7 bases, with 19 bases between them. The germline gives CDR1 SGHAT, CDR2 FQNNGV. The CDR3 totals 13 residues. The CDR3 DNA sequence: TGTGCCACCAGGGGAAAGCGGGCTTTTGAAGCTTTCTTT. It specifies CATRGKRAFEAFF.

The chain joins TRBV9 to TRBJ2-1; either TRBD1 or TRBD2 may supply D (5 bases each). This CDR3 has 14 residues. Germline V CDR1 and CDR2: SGDLS, YYNGEE. The ends were cut back, 0 bases at V and 9 bases at J, with 13 bases in the middle. The CDR3 DNA reads as TGTGCCAGCAGCGTAGGGGATAGAGGGACTGAGCAGTTCTTC. Protein sequence: CASSVGDRGTEQFF.